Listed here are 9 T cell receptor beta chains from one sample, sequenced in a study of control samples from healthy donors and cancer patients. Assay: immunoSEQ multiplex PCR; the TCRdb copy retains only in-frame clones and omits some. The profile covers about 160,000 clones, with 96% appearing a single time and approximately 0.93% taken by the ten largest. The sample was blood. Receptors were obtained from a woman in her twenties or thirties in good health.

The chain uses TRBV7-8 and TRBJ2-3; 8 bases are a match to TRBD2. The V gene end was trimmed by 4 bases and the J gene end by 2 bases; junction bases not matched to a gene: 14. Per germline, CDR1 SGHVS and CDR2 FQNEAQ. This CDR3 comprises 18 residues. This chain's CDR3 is CASSWRGGTSLSTDTQYF. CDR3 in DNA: TGTGCCAGCAGCTGGAGGGGGGGGACTAGTCTATCCACAGATACGCAGTATTTT.

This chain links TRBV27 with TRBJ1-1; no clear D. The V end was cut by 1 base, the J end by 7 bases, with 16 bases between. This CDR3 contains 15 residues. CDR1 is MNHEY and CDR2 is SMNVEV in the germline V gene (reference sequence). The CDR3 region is CASSLFKFPRGEAFF. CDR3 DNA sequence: TGTGCCAGCAGTTTATTCAAGTTCCCGCGGGGTGAAGCTTTCTTT.

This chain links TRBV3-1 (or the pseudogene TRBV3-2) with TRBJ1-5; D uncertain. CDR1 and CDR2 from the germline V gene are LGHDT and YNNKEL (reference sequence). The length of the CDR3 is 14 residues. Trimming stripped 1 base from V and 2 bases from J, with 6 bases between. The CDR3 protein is CASSQALRNQPQHF. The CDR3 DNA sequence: TGTGCCAGCAGCCAAGCATTGCGCAATCAGCCCCAGCATTTT.

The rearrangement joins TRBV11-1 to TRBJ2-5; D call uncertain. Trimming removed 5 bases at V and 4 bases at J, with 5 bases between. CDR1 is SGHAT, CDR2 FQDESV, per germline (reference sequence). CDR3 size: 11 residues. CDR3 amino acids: CASSLVETQYF. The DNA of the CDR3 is TGTGCCAGCAGCCTAGTAGAGACCCAGTACTTC.

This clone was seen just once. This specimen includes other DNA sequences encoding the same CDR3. The CDR3 DNA sequence: TGCGCCAGCAGCTTGGGACAGGGGAGCTATGGCTACACCTTC. It encodes CASSLGQGSYGYTF. V and J are TRBV5-1 and TRBJ1-2; TRBD1 matches 8 bases. The CDR3 loop spans 14 amino acids. J gave up 4 bases and V 0 bases, and 2 bases lay outside the gene matches. CDR1 and CDR2 (germline): SGHRS, YFSETQ.

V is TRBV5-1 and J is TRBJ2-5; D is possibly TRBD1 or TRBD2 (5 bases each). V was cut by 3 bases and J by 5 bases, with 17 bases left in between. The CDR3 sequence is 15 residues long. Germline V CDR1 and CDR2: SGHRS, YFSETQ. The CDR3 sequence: CASSWGTFPGETQYF. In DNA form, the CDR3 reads TGCGCCAGCAGCTGGGGGACGTTCCCGGGGGAGACCCAGTACTTC. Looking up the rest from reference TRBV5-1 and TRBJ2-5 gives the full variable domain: KAGVTQTPRYLIKTRGQQVTLSCSPISGHRSVSWYQQTPGQGLQFLFEYFSETQRNKGNFPGRFSGRQFSNSRSEMNVSTLELGDSALYLCASSWGTFPGETQYFGPGTRLLVL.

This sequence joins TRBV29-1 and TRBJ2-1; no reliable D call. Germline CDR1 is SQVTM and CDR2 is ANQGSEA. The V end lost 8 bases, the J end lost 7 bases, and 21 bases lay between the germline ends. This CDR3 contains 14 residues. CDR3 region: CSFSQGGYGNEQFF. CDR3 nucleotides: TGCAGCTTCTCCCAAGGCGGATACGGAAATGAGCAGTTCTTC.

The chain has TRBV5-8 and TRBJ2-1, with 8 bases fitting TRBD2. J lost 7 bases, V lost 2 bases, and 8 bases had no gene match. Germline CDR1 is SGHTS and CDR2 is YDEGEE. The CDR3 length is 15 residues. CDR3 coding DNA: TGTGCCAGCAGCTTCTGGACGGGGGGGATAAATGAGCAGTTCTTC. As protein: CASSFWTGGINEQFF.

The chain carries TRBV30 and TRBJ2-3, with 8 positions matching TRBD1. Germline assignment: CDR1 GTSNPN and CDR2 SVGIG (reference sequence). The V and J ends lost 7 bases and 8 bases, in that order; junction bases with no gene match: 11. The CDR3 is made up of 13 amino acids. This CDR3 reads CASSGQGVGTQYF. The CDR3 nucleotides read TGTGCCTCTTCCGGACAGGGAGTCGGTACGCAGTATTTT.